One sample yielded the 32 T cell receptor beta chains listed below, sequenced in a study of blood T cell repertoires in COVID-19. The method was immunoSEQ multiplex PCR; TCRdb's version includes in-frame clones alone and lacks a portion of them. The sample lists about 130,000 clones; roughly 79% were seen once. Sequences were obtained from peripheral blood. These receptors all come from a man at least 80 years old with acute or convalescent COVID-19.

Many counts were recorded for this clone. The V gene is TRBV7-3, the J gene TRBJ1-6, with TRBD1 matching 7 bases. This CDR3 contains 14 residues. Germline trimming cut 4 bases from V and 9 bases from J; bases unmatched to any gene: 6. Germline assignment: CDR1 SGHTA and CDR2 FQGTGA. The DNA of the CDR3 is TGTGCCAGCAGCTCCGGGACAGACGGTTCACCCCTCCACTTT. Translation gives CASSSGTDGSPLHF. The whole variable domain, remainder taken from reference TRBV7-3 and TRBJ1-6, is GAGVSQTPSNKVTEKGKYVELRCDPISGHTALYWYRQSLGQGPEFLIYFQGTGAADDSGLPNDRFFAVRPEGSVSTLKIQRTERGDSAVYLCASSSGTDGSPLHFGNGTRLTVT.

The chain recombines TRBV2 with TRBJ2-3; TRBD1 might be the D (6 bases). This CDR3 contains 14 residues. From germline, CDR1 is SNHLY and CDR2 FYNNEI. The V gene lost 0 bases and the J gene lost 6 bases, with 10 bases spanning the gap. The CDR3 bases are TGTGCCAGCAGTGAAGCGCAGGGGATGGATACGCAGTATTTT. This translates into CASSEAQGMDTQYF.

The gene calls are TRBV15 and TRBJ1-6; 8 bases agree with TRBD1. CDR1 LNHNV and CDR2 YYDKDF come from the germline V gene (reference sequence). V dropped 8 bases and J dropped 5; count of bases not matched to a gene: 5. The CDR3 covers 14 residues. The CDR3: CATWTGKNNSPLHF. CDR3 DNA sequence: TGTGCCACCTGGACAGGGAAAAATAATTCACCCCTCCACTTT.

This chain links TRBV28 with TRBJ2-2, with 7 bases that match TRBD2. J lost 6 bases, V lost 5 bases, and 12 bases had no gene match. The CDR3 runs 16 residues. Germline V lookup: CDR1 MDHEN, CDR2 SYDVKM. CDR3 sequence: CASSLTWGGTAGELFF. The DNA for the CDR3 is TGTGCCAGCAGTCTAACATGGGGGGGAACGGCCGGGGAGCTGTTTTTT.

This clone was seen more than once but under ten times. The gene calls are TRBV18 and TRBJ2-7, with TRBD2 identical over 11 bases. This CDR3 is built from 14 residues. Germline trimming cut 3 bases from V and 3 bases from J; bases unmatched to any gene: 1. Per the germline V gene, CDR1 is KGHSH and CDR2 is LQKENI. The CDR3 region has the DNA TGTGCCAGCTCACCCACTAGCGGGGGCTACGAGCAGTACTTC. It encodes CASSPTSGGYEQYF.

The chain has TRBV28 and TRBJ2-6; 9 bases fit TRBD2. The CDR3 length is 21 residues. After removal of 7 bases from V and 4 bases from J, the junction contained 23 bases not matched to a gene. Germline CDR1 and CDR2: MDHEN and SYDVKM. The CDR3 DNA sequence: TGTGCCAGCACCCGCGGGGGGGCGATCCTCTCTTTGGGTTTGGGGGCCAACGTCCTGACTTTC. This encodes CASTRGGAILSLGLGANVLTF.

V gene TRBV19 combines with J gene TRBJ2-5; no definite D call. V dropped 6 bases and J dropped 4 bases, with 6 bases sitting between them. The CDR3 spans 11 residues. Germline V gene lookup returns CDR1 LNHDA and CDR2 SQIVND (reference sequence). The CDR3 here is CASRAGETQYF. In DNA, the CDR3 is TGTGCCAGTAGAGCCGGAGAGACCCAGTACTTC.

CDR3 DNA sequence: TGTGCCAGCAGCCGGGGACAGCAGAACACTGAAGCTTTCTTT. Protein sequence: CASSRGQQNTEAFF. The rearrangement uses TRBV3-1 (or the pseudogene TRBV3-2) and TRBJ1-1, with 7 nucleotides matching TRBD1. Germline V gene lookup returns CDR1 LGHDT and CDR2 YNNKEL (reference sequence). This CDR3 region has 14 residues. With V trimmed by 4 bases and J by 1 base, 3 bases remained unmatched.

The genes are TRBV30 and TRBJ2-2, with 9 nucleotides matching TRBD2. The CDR3 length is 15 residues. V was pared by 0 bases and J by 5 bases, with 4 bases of the junction left unmatched. Germline loops: CDR1 GTSNPN, CDR2 SVGIG (reference sequence). The CDR3 sequence: CAWSVRLAVTGELFF. The CDR3 nucleotides are TGTGCCTGGAGTGTACGACTAGCGGTAACCGGGGAGCTGTTTTTT.

The rearrangement uses TRBV5-1 and TRBJ2-1, with TRBD2 as a possible D gene (5 bases). From germline, CDR1 is SGHRS and CDR2 YFSETQ. Between the trimmed V and J ends, which lost 0 bases and 1 base, there was a span of 11 bases. This CDR3 is 16 amino acids long. This chain's CDR3 is CASSLAGVGSYNEQFF. CDR3 in DNA: TGCGCCAGCAGCTTGGCCGGGGTCGGGTCCTACAATGAGCAGTTCTTC.

The rearrangement links TRBV7-9 to TRBJ2-5, with 11 bases lining up with TRBD2. Germline lookup yields CDR1 SEHNR and CDR2 FQNEAQ (reference sequence). The junction had 3 bases not matched to a gene; V was cut back by 5 bases and J by 4 bases. The CDR3 sequence is 14 residues long. The CDR3 DNA sequence: TGTGCCAGCAGCCCAGGGACTAGCGGAGAGACCCAGTACTTC. It specifies CASSPGTSGETQYF.

This clone was observed a single time. This chain joins TRBV7-2 and TRBJ2-5; no reliable D call. This CDR3 contains 11 residues. Trimming removed 7 bases at V and 5 bases at J, with 8 bases between. Germline-derived CDR1 and CDR2 are SGHTA and FQGNSA. For the CDR3, the DNA is TGTGCCAGCACTTTCAGGGAGACCCAGTACTTC. This encodes CASTFRETQYF.

The chain couples TRBV18 to TRBJ2-7; 8 nucleotides line up with TRBD1. The CDR3 totals 14 residues. J was trimmed by 5 bases and V by 8 bases; bases with no gene match: 11. In germline, CDR1 is KGHSH, CDR2 LQKENI. The CDR3 nucleotides read TGTGCCAGCCGCCGGACAGGGAAAAGCGACGAGCAGTACTTC. Encoded protein: CASRRTGKSDEQYF.

The rearrangement joins TRBV18 to TRBJ2-7; TRBD1 matches 8 bases. The germline gives CDR1 KGHSH, CDR2 LQKENI. The CDR3 has 14 residues. V gave up 3 bases and J gave up 2 bases; unmatched junction bases: 3. The DNA of the CDR3 is TGTGCCAGCTCACCGGCAGGGGGCGCCTACGAGCAGTACTTC. Amino acids: CASSPAGGAYEQYF.

This CDR3 is CASSPRGQGDGYTF. CDR3 bases: TGTGCCAGCAGCCCGAGGGGACAGGGGGATGGCTACACCTTC. The rearrangement links TRBV9 to TRBJ1-2; 11 bases agree with TRBD1. CDR1 and CDR2 from the germline V gene are SGDLS and YYNGEE. Trimming cost V 4 bases and J 6 bases; bases outside gene matches: 5. The CDR3 covers 14 residues.

CDR3 residues: CASSQRDRLNSPLHF. The CDR3 DNA sequence: TGTGCCAGCAGTCAACGGGACAGGCTTAATTCACCCCTCCACTTT. The rearrangement links TRBV2 to TRBJ1-6; 8 nucleotides line up with TRBD1. V was clipped by 5 bases and J by 6 bases; unmatched bases: 6. This CDR3 is 15 amino acids long. The germline V gene has CDR1 SNHLY and CDR2 FYNNEI.

V usage is TRBV2 and J usage is TRBJ1-5, with TRBD1 identical over 7 bases. This CDR3 is built from 15 residues. The V gene end was trimmed by 6 bases and the J gene end by 5 bases; junction bases not matched to a gene: 10. Per the germline V gene, CDR1 is SNHLY and CDR2 is FYNNEI. This CDR3 is CASSALRGRDQPQHF. The CDR3 DNA is TGTGCCAGCAGCGCTCTAAGGGGGCGAGATCAGCCCCAGCATTTT.

This chain connects TRBV5-1 to TRBJ2-1; 7 positions match TRBD1. The CDR3 spans 14 residues. Germline CDR1 is SGHRS and CDR2 is YFSETQ. V gave up 3 bases and J gave up 6 bases; unmatched junction bases: 6. In nucleotides, the CDR3 is TGCGCCAGCAGCTCCACGGGACAGTTCAATGAGCAGTTCTTC. It translates to CASSSTGQFNEQFF.

The chain links TRBV9 to TRBJ2-3; 7 bases map to TRBD1. Germline V CDR1 and CDR2: SGDLS, YYNGEE. Losses at the gene ends were 0 bases for V and 6 bases for J; bases not matched to a gene: 10. The CDR3 runs to 16 residues. CDR3 bases: TGTGCCAGCAGCGTAGGTGAGGGGGCAATAGGGGATACGCAGTATTTT. Amino acid sequence: CASSVGEGAIGDTQYF.

The chain is built from TRBV10-3 and TRBJ1-1, with D possibly matching TRBD1 (5 bases). The ends were cut back, 8 bases at V and 1 base at J, with 11 bases in the middle. The germline V gene encodes CDR1 ENHRY and CDR2 SYGVKD. The CDR3 has 13 amino acids. CDR3 region: CAIGDSPNTEAFF. Written as DNA, the CDR3 is TGTGCCATCGGAGACAGTCCGAACACTGAAGCTTTCTTT.

In this sample, this clone turned up once. CDR3 coding DNA: TGTGCCAGCAGCCCGGGGACAGCCAACACTGAAGCTTTCTTT. Protein sequence: CASSPGTANTEAFF. This chain connects TRBV7-2 to TRBJ1-1; the match to TRBD1 covers 7 bases. The CDR3 covers 14 residues. Germline assignment: CDR1 SGHTA and CDR2 FQGNSA. V lost 5 bases and J lost 2; bases outside the gene matches: 5.

The genes are TRBV7-9 and TRBJ1-1; D is uncertain. The CDR3 covers 13 residues. Trimming took 1 base from V and 14 from J, leaving 17 bases between them. CDR1 and CDR2 (germline): SEHNR, FQNEAQ (reference sequence). The CDR3: CASSLGLAAPIFF. The CDR3 nucleotides are TGTGCCAGCAGCTTAGGGTTGGCAGCGCCTATCTTCTTT.

In its sample, this clone was seen many times. The chain has TRBV7-2 and TRBJ2-7; 13 bases agree with TRBD2. CDR1 and CDR2 (germline): SGHTA, FQGNSA. J was trimmed by 5 bases and V by 5 bases; bases with no gene match: 12. The CDR3 length is 17 residues. The CDR3 protein is CASSPGTSGVLFHEQYF. The CDR3 DNA follows: TGTGCCAGCAGCCCCGGGACTAGCGGGGTTTTATTTCACGAGCAGTACTTC.

The chain links TRBV5-1 to TRBJ2-3; TRBD1 might be the D (6 bases). From germline, CDR1 is SGHRS and CDR2 YFSETQ. V lost 2 bases and J 0 bases, leaving 13 bases between the germline ends. The CDR3 is 16 residues long. The CDR3 protein is CASSLDRPGSTDTQYF. CDR3 coding DNA: TGCGCCAGCAGCTTAGACAGGCCAGGGAGCACAGATACGCAGTATTTT. Together with reference TRBV5-1 and TRBJ2-3, the CDR3 gives the full variable domain: KAGVTQTPRYLIKTRGQQVTLSCSPISGHRSVSWYQQTPGQGLQFLFEYFSETQRNKGNFPGRFSGRQFSNSRSEMNVSTLELGDSALYLCASSLDRPGSTDTQYFGPGTRLTVL.

The V and J genes are TRBV19 and TRBJ2-1; possibly TRBD1 for D (5 bases). Germline CDR1 reads LNHDA; CDR2 reads SQIVND (reference sequence). There are 15 residues in the CDR3. The germline V and J ends were trimmed by 2 bases and 4 bases, with 12 bases remaining between them. The CDR3 nucleotides read TGTGCCAGTAGTATACAGGGCACATTTTACAATGAGCAGTTCTTC. Its translation: CASSIQGTFYNEQFF.

A few counts support this clone. V is TRBV4-1 and J is TRBJ1-3; perhaps TRBD1 as D (5 bases). Germline V CDR1 and CDR2: MGHRA, YSYEKL. The V end was cut by 1 base, the J end by 0 bases, with 7 bases between. This CDR3 contains 15 residues. The CDR3 sequence is CASSQGGGSGNTIYF. The DNA of the CDR3 is TGCGCCAGCAGCCAAGGGGGGGGCTCTGGAAACACCATATATTTT.

This clone was counted between two and nine times. J is TRBJ2-7 and V is TRBV28; 10 nucleotides agree with TRBD1. This CDR3 comprises 14 residues. V lost 6 bases, J lost 7 bases, and 9 bases stayed unmatched. The germline CDR1 and CDR2 sequences are MDHEN and SYDVKM. The CDR3, as DNA: TGTGCCAGCAGAAGGCGACAGGGGGCAAGGGAGCAGTACTTC. This translates into CASRRRQGAREQYF.

This clone has more than one count but fewer than ten. V usage is TRBV5-1 and J usage is TRBJ2-7; 12 nucleotides align to TRBD2. Germline V CDR1 and CDR2: SGHRS, YFSETQ. V lost 3 bases and J lost 6; bases outside the gene matches: 1. CDR3 length equals 13 residues. DNA for the CDR3: TGCGCCAGCAGCTCTAGCGGGGGGGCCGAGCAGTACTTC. Translated: CASSSSGGAEQYF.

The rearrangement links TRBV3-1 (or the pseudogene TRBV3-2) to TRBJ1-6; TRBD1 matches at 11 bases. There are 17 residues in the CDR3. CDR1 LGHDT and CDR2 YNNKEL come from the germline V gene (reference sequence). Trimming removed 4 bases from V and 3 bases from J; junction bases left unmatched: 5. The CDR3 nucleotides are TGTGCCAGCAGCCTTAGGACAGGGGGCCGCTATAATTCACCCCTCCACTTT. Its protein is CASSLRTGGRYNSPLHF.

This clone was counted only a few times. The J gene is TRBJ2-7, the V gene TRBV7-8, with D maybe TRBD1 (5 bases). The CDR3 totals 13 residues. Trimming removed 5 bases from V and 5 bases from J, with 13 bases in between. Germline CDR1 is SGHVS and CDR2 is FQNEAQ. CDR3 sequence: CASSRQGSNEQYF. The DNA for the CDR3 is TGTGCCAGCAGCCGTCAGGGTTCCAACGAGCAGTACTTC.

J is TRBJ2-3 and V is TRBV11-2, with TRBD2 matching 13 bases. The CDR3 length is 16 residues. V was clipped by 4 bases and J by 10 bases; unmatched bases: 11. From germline, CDR1 is SGHAT and CDR2 FQNNGV. The CDR3 coding sequence is TGTGCCAGCAGCTCCTCACGGGGGACTAGCGGGACTCCGCAGTATTTT. Translation: CASSSSRGTSGTPQYF.

This sequence joins TRBV7-2 and TRBJ2-3; 10 nucleotides agree with TRBD2. The V and J ends lost 7 bases and 1 base, in that order; junction bases with no gene match: 8. This CDR3 comprises 16 residues. Looked up from germline, CDR1 is SGHTA and CDR2 is FQGNSA. DNA for the CDR3: TGTGCCAGCACCCGCCTTAGCGGGGGGCGCACAGATACGCAGTATTTT. Translating it yields CASTRLSGGRTDTQYF.